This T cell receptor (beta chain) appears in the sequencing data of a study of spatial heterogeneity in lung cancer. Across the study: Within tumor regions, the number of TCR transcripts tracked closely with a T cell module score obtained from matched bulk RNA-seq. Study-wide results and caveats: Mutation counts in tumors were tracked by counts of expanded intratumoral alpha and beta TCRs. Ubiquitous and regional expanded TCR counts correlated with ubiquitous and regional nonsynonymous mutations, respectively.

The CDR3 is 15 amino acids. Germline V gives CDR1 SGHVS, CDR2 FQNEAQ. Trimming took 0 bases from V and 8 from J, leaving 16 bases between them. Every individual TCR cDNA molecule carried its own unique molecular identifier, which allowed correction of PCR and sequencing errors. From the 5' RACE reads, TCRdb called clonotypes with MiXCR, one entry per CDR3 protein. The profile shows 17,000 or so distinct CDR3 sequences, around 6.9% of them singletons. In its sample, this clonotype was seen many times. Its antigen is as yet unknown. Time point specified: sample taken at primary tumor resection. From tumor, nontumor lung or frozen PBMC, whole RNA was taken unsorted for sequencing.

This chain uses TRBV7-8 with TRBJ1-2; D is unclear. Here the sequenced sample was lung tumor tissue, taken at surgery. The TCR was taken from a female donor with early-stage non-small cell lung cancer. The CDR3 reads CASSLAGPATSGYTF. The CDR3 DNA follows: TGTGCCAGCAGCTTAGCAGGTCCGGCGACTAGCGGCTACACCTTC.